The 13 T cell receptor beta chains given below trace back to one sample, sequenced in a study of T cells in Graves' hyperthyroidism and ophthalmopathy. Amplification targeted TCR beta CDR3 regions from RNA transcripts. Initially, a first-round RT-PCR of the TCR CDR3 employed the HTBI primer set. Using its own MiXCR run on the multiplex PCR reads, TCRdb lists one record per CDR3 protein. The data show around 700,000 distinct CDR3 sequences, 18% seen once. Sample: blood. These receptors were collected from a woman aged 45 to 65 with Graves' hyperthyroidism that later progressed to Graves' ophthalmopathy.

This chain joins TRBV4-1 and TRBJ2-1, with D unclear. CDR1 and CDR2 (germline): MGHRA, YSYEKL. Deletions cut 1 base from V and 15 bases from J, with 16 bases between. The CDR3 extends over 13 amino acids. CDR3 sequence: CASSQVPLGWRFF. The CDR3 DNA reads TGCGCCAGCAGCCAAGTCCCTCTGGGCTGGCGGTTCTTC.

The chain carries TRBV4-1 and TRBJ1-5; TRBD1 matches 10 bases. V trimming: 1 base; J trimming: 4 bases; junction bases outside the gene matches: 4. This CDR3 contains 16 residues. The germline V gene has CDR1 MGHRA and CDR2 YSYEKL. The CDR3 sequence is CASSQGDRGVNQPQHF. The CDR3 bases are TGCGCCAGCAGCCAAGGGGACAGGGGCGTTAATCAGCCCCAGCATTTT.

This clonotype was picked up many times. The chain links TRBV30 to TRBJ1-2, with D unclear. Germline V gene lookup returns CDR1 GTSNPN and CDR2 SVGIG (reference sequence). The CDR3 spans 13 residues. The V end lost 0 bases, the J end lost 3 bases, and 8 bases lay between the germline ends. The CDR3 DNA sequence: TGTGCCTGGAGTGTCGGGATGGACTATGGCTACACCTTC. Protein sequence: CAWSVGMDYGYTF.

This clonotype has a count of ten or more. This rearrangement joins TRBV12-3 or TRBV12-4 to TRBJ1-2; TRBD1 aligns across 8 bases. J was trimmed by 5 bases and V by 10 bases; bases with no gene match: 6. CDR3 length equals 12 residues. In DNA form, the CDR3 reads TGTGCCACTGACAGGGGAGGGTATGGCTACACCTTC. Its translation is CATDRGGYGYTF.

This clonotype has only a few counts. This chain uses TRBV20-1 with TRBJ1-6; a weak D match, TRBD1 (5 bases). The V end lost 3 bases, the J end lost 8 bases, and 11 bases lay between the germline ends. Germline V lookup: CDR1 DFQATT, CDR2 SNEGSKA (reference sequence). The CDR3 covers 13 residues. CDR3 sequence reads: CSASAREDSPLHF. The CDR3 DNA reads TGCAGTGCTAGCGCCAGGGAGGATTCACCCCTCCACTTT.

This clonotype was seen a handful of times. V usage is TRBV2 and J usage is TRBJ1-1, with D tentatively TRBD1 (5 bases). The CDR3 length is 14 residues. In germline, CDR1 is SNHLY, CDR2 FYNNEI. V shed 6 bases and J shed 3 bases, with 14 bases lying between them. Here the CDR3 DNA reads TGTGCCAGCAGGGAGTCAGGGAGGGACACTGAAGCTTTCTTT. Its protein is CASRESGRDTEAFF.

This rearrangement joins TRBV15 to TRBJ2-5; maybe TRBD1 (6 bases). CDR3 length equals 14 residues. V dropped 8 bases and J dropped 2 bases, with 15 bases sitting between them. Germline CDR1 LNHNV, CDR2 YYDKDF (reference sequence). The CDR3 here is CATATGPIQETQYF. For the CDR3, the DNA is TGTGCCACCGCGACAGGTCCCATACAAGAGACCCAGTACTTC.

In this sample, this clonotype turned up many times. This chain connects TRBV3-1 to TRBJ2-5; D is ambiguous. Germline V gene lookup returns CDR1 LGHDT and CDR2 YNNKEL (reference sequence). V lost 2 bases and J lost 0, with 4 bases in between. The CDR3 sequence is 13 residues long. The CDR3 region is CASSQWNQETQYF. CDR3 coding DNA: TGTGCCAGCAGCCAATGGAACCAAGAGACCCAGTACTTC.

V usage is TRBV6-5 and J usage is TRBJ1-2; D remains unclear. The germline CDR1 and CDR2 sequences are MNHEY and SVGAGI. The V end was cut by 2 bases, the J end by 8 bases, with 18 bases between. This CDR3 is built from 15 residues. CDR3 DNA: TGTGCCAGCAGTTACGATGGGCCTCCCGAATCAGGCTACACCTTC. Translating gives CASSYDGPPESGYTF.

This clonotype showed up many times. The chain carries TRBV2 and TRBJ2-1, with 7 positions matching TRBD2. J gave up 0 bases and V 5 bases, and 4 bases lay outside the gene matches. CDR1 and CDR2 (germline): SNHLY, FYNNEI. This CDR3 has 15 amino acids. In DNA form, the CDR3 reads TGTGCCAGCAGTTCCCGGACTAGCTCCTACAATGAGCAGTTCTTC. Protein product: CASSSRTSSYNEQFF.

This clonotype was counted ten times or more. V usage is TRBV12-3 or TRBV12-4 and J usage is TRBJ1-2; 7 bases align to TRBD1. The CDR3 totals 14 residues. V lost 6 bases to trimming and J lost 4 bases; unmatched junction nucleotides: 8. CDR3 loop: CASRSTGVPYGYTF. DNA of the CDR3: TGTGCCAGCAGGTCTACAGGGGTCCCCTATGGCTACACCTTC.

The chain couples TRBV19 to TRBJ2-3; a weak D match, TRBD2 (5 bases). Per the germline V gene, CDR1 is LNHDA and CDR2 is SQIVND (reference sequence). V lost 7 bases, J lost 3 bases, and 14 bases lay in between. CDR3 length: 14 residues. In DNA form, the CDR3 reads TGTGCCAGTACACTAGACGGCGAAACAGATACGCAGTATTTT. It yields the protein CASTLDGETDTQYF. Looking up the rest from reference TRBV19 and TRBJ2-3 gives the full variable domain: DGGITQSPKYLFRKEGQNVTLSCEQNLNHDAMYWYRQDPGQGLRLIYYSQIVNDFQKGDIAEGYSVSREKKESFPLTVTSAQKNPTAFYLCASTLDGETDTQYFGPGTRLTVL.

As DNA, the CDR3 is TGTGCCAGCAGTTACTACGTGACAGATAGCAATCAGCCCCAGCATTTT. Translating gives CASSYYVTDSNQPQHF. The chain couples TRBV6-2 or TRBV6-3 to TRBJ1-5; tentative D call: TRBD1 (5 bases). The V gene lost 1 base and the J gene lost 0 bases, with 10 bases spanning the gap. The CDR3 extends over 16 amino acids. Germline-derived CDR1 and CDR2 are MNHEY and SVGEGT.